This T cell receptor (beta chain) is from a study of OX40 agonist ivuxolimab in advanced cancers. On the study more broadly: The patients got ivuxolimab, which is an agonistic anti-OX40 (CD134) antibody.

This clone was observed a handful of times. Assay: immunoSEQ multiplex PCR; the TCRdb copy retains only in-frame clones and omits some. Of 70,000 to 95,000 clones in the sample, about 82% were seen once. V gave up 5 bases and J gave up 7 bases; unmatched junction bases: 12. Germline V gene sequence: CDR1 MGHRA, CDR2 YSYEKL. This CDR3 spans 15 amino acids. The sample consisted of CD4+ or CD8+ T cells sorted from blood, taken in a trial of the OX40 agonist ivuxolimab. This chain uses TRBV4-1 with TRBJ2-7, with 9 bases that match TRBD1. The sequence derives from an adult with an advanced solid tumor such as melanoma, head and neck, liver or kidney cancer. CDR3 bases: TGCGCCAGCAGCTCCGACCCGGGACAGGGTCGTGAGCAGTACTTC. This sequence encodes CASSSDPGQGREQYF.